A single sample gave rise to the 23 T cell receptor beta chains below, sequenced in a study of T cells in Graves' hyperthyroidism and ophthalmopathy. TCR beta CDR3 regions were amplified from RNA transcripts. First-round RT-PCR targeting the TCR CDR3 was performed with the HTBI primer set. MiXCR, run by TCRdb on the multiplex PCR reads, gives a single entry per CDR3 protein. The data hold about 640,000 distinct CDR3 sequences, with less than 25% observed a single time. The sequencing input was blood. The receptors derive from a man under 40 with Graves' ophthalmopathy.

This clonotype has at least ten counts. The rearrangement uses TRBV5-6 and TRBJ2-7; possible D gene TRBD2, 5 bases. V gave up 0 bases and J gave up 4 bases, with 17 bases separating them. The CDR3 runs 16 residues. Germline V gene lookup returns CDR1 SGHDT and CDR2 YYEEEE. CDR3 protein: CASSLVGSAPGYEQYF. DNA of the CDR3: TGTGCCAGCAGCTTGGTGGGTAGCGCACCGGGTTACGAGCAGTACTTC.

This chain joins TRBV10-3 and TRBJ2-5, with 7 bases that match TRBD2. Germline CDR1 and CDR2: ENHRY and SYGVKD. There are 12 residues in the CDR3. V lost 11 bases, J lost 3 bases, and 6 bases stayed unmatched. The CDR3 sequence: CAVGTIEETQYF. The CDR3 DNA sequence: TGTGCCGTTGGGACTATAGAAGAGACCCAGTACTTC.

V and J are TRBV24-1 and TRBJ2-5; 10 nucleotides agree with TRBD1. This CDR3 has 16 residues. The trim removed 4 bases at V and 5 bases at J, leaving 9 bases unmatched. Per germline, CDR1 KGHDR and CDR2 SFDVKD. The CDR3 DNA reads TGTGCCACCAGTGACCGGGACAGGGGAGATCTGGAGACCCAGTACTTC. Its protein product is CATSDRDRGDLETQYF.

The rearrangement joins TRBV5-6 to TRBJ2-1; D unresolved. The germline V gene encodes CDR1 SGHDT and CDR2 YYEEEE. There are 17 residues in the CDR3. The germline V and J ends were trimmed by 0 bases and 3 bases, with 16 bases remaining between them. The chain's CDR3 is CASSLDLGSSLYNEQFF. The CDR3 DNA is TGTGCCAGCAGCTTGGATTTGGGTAGCTCACTCTACAATGAGCAGTTCTTC.

The gene calls are TRBV5-1 and TRBJ2-3; TRBD2 might be the D (6 bases). The CDR3 has 14 residues. Germline CDR1 SGHRS, CDR2 YFSETQ. Trimming cost V 4 bases and J 7 bases, with 16 bases left between them. The CDR3 DNA reads TGCGCCAGCAGCGCTAGCGAAAACATATATACGCAGTATTTT. The encoded protein is CASSASENIYTQYF. The whole variable domain, remainder taken from reference TRBV5-1 and TRBJ2-3, is KAGVTQTPRYLIKTRGQQVTLSCSPISGHRSVSWYQQTPGQGLQFLFEYFSETQRNKGNFPGRFSGRQFSNSRSEMNVSTLELGDSALYLCASSASENIYTQYFGPGTRLTVL.

This rearrangement joins TRBV28 to TRBJ1-2, with D possibly TRBD1 on 5 matching bases. This CDR3 comprises 15 residues. Germline CDR1 and CDR2: MDHEN and SYDVKM. Trimming took off 1 base at V and 4 bases at J, with 13 bases between the two ends. CDR3 in DNA: TGTGCCAGCAGTTTATCAGGGACGAGGACCTATGGCTACACCTTC. Its protein product is CASSLSGTRTYGYTF.

This clonotype was recorded many times. The V gene is TRBV28, the J gene TRBJ1-2, with unresolved D. V was shortened by 7 bases and J by 3 bases, with 15 bases between the two germline ends. Germline assignment: CDR1 MDHEN and CDR2 SYDVKM. This CDR3 comprises 14 residues. The CDR3 bases are TGTGCCAGCACCCCTTTAGCGACCTACTATGGCTACACCTTC. Translating it yields CASTPLATYYGYTF.

Note on this clonotype: One base away lies a much larger clone, so this may be a sequencing read error. This rearrangement joins TRBV11-2 to TRBJ2-1, with TRBD2 matching over 9 bases. The CDR3 runs to 16 residues. The V gene's germline CDR1 is SGHAT and CDR2 FQNNGV. The CDR3 coding sequence is TGTGCCAGCAGACCACCCGTAGCGGGAGAGGGGAATGAGCGGTTCTTC. This encodes CASRPPVAGEGNERFF.

This clonotype was observed at least ten times. The chain links TRBV20-1 to TRBJ1-5; no clear D gene. Germline loops: CDR1 DFQATT, CDR2 SNEGSKA (reference sequence). V was shortened by 7 bases and J by 3 bases, with 13 bases between the two germline ends. CDR3 size: 13 residues. The CDR3 DNA follows: TGCAGTGTCACGGACGGTCCCAATCAGCCCCAGCATTTT. It codes for CSVTDGPNQPQHF.

The chain links TRBV24-1 to TRBJ2-1, with 9 bases matching TRBD1. The germline gives CDR1 KGHDR, CDR2 SFDVKD. The CDR3 is 15 amino acids. V shed 8 bases and J 4 bases; nucleotides not matched to a gene: 8. The DNA of the CDR3 is TGTGCCACCAAGGGAGACAGGGGGAATTACAATGAGCAGTTCTTC. Translated: CATKGDRGNYNEQFF.

The CDR3 DNA reads TGTGCCAGCAGTTTTACTTGGACCGGGGCAGGGAGGGGTGAGCAGTTCTTC. Amino acid sequence: CASSFTWTGAGRGEQFF. V usage is TRBV27 and J usage is TRBJ2-1; 7 positions match TRBD2. V was pared by 3 bases and J by 9 bases, with 17 bases of the junction left unmatched. The CDR3 has 17 residues. The germline V gene encodes CDR1 MNHEY and CDR2 SMNVEV (reference sequence).

The table lists this clonotype with many counts. V is TRBV28 and J is TRBJ2-5; TRBD1 aligns across 7 bases. The V gene end was trimmed by 3 bases and the J gene end by 1 base; junction bases not matched to a gene: 2. In germline, CDR1 is MDHEN, CDR2 SYDVKM. The CDR3 has 14 residues. This CDR3 reads CASSLTGTQETQYF. CDR3 in DNA: TGTGCCAGCAGTTTGACAGGGACCCAAGAGACCCAGTACTTC.

This clonotype was seen repeatedly, ten times or more. The CDR3 bases are TGTGCCAGCACCGGGGACGGGAACACTGAAGCTTTCTTT. It translates to CASTGDGNTEAFF. The chain recombines TRBV3-1 with TRBJ1-1; tentative D call: TRBD1 (5 bases). V was pared by 7 bases and J by 1 base, with 10 bases between. The CDR3 extends over 13 amino acids. CDR1 and CDR2 from the germline V gene are LGHDT and YNNKEL (reference sequence).

Ten or more counts support this clonotype. The genes are TRBV2 and TRBJ1-5, with no clear D. Deletions cut 3 bases from V and 4 bases from J, with 7 bases between. The CDR3 contains 13 residues. Germline lookup yields CDR1 SNHLY and CDR2 FYNNEI. For the CDR3, the DNA is TGTGCCAGCAGTGAGGTCCGTAATCAGCCCCAGCATTTT. This codes for CASSEVRNQPQHF. The full variable domain, rest sourced from reference TRBV2 and TRBJ1-5, is EPEVTQTPSHQVTQMGQEVILRCVPISNHLYFYWYRQILGQKVEFLVSFYNNEISEKSEIFDDQFSVERPDGSNFTLKIRSTKLEDSAMYFCASSEVRNQPQHFGDGTRLSIL.

The rearrangement links TRBV11-2 to TRBJ2-2, with D tentatively TRBD2 (5 bases). The length of the CDR3 is 14 residues. V lost 2 bases to trimming and J lost 4 bases, with 8 bases between them. Per germline, CDR1 SGHAT and CDR2 FQNNGV. The CDR3 reads CASSLIATTGELFF. CDR3 DNA: TGTGCCAGCAGCTTAATAGCGACCACCGGGGAGCTGTTTTTT.

This clonotype was counted between two and nine times. The J gene is TRBJ2-3, the V gene TRBV12-3 or TRBV12-4; no clear D gene. Trimming shortened V by 6 bases and J by 7 bases, and 11 bases separated the two germline ends. This CDR3 contains 12 residues. CDR3 DNA: TGTGCCAGCAGCTTATCGGAGTATACGCAGTATTTT. It codes for CASSLSEYTQYF.

This chain uses TRBV4-1 with TRBJ1-4; no reliable D call. Germline CDR1 is MGHRA and CDR2 is YSYEKL. The CDR3 contains 15 residues. V lost 2 bases and J 6 bases, leaving 13 bases between the germline ends. CDR3 sequence (DNA): TGCGCCAGCAGCCAATTCGCGACACCGTATGAAAAACTGTTTTTT. Amino acids: CASSQFATPYEKLFF.

This clonotype was seen a single time. The CDR3 DNA sequence: TGTGCCAGCAGTTCCCCCGTGGGGGGGCGCGCAGATACGCAGTATTTT. This translates into CASSSPVGGRADTQYF. V usage is TRBV28 and J usage is TRBJ2-3; a weak D match, TRBD2 (7 bases). There are 16 residues in the CDR3. Deletions cut 4 bases from V and 4 bases from J, with 18 bases between. Per the germline V gene, CDR1 is MDHEN and CDR2 is SYDVKM.

This clonotype was detected ten times or more. The chain uses TRBV30 and TRBJ2-1; the match to TRBD1 covers 9 bases. From germline, CDR1 is GTSNPN and CDR2 SVGIG (reference sequence). This CDR3 spans 13 amino acids. The trim removed 6 bases at V and 2 bases at J, leaving 2 bases unmatched. The CDR3 loop reads CACRDRAYNEQFF. The DNA of the CDR3 is TGTGCCTGCCGGGACAGGGCCTACAATGAGCAGTTCTTC.

This clonotype was detected a few times. V usage is TRBV28 and J usage is TRBJ1-6; no clear D. Deletions cut 6 bases from V and 7 bases from J, with 13 bases between. Germline CDR1 is MDHEN and CDR2 is SYDVKM. This CDR3 contains 14 residues. CDR3 nucleotide sequence: TGTGCCAGCAGCAGTACGCCGGCGAATTCACCCCTCCACTTT. As protein: CASSSTPANSPLHF.

The chain combines TRBV12-3 or TRBV12-4 with TRBJ2-6, with TRBD1 identical over 9 bases. V lost 5 bases and J lost 0; bases outside the gene matches: 8. CDR3 length equals 18 residues. This chain's CDR3 is CASSPNRGLYSGANVLTF. The CDR3 region has the DNA TGTGCCAGCAGTCCGAACAGGGGGCTTTACTCTGGGGCCAACGTCCTGACTTTC.

This clonotype was seen ten or more times. The chain combines TRBV11-2 with TRBJ1-5; a possible D gene is TRBD1 (5 bases). CDR3 length equals 15 residues. CDR1 is SGHAT and CDR2 is FQNNGV in the germline V gene. V was shortened by 5 bases and J by 5 bases, with 16 bases between the two germline ends. Here the CDR3 DNA reads TGTGCCAGCAGCCCCGGGGAAGGGGACTATCAGCCCCAGCATTTT. Translated: CASSPGEGDYQPQHF.

This clonotype has a handful of counts. This sequence joins TRBV7-2 and TRBJ2-3, with 10 positions matching TRBD2. CDR1 and CDR2 (germline): SGHTA, FQGNSA. The CDR3 contains 15 residues. V lost 5 bases and J lost 5; bases outside the gene matches: 7. DNA for the CDR3: TGTGCCAGCAGCCAAGACCGGACTAGCGGAGATACGCAGTATTTT. Residues: CASSQDRTSGDTQYF.